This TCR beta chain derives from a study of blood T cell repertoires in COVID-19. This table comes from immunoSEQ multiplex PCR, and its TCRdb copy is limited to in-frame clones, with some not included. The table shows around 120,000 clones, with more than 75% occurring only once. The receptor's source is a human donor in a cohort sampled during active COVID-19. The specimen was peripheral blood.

CDR3 region: CASSFQAGKTYEQYF. CDR3 coding DNA: TGTGCCAGCAGTTTTCAAGCGGGCAAAACCTACGAGCAGTACTTC. This chain links TRBV27 with TRBJ2-7, with D tentatively TRBD2 (6 bases). The CDR3 spans 15 residues. Trimming took 3 bases from V and 2 from J, leaving 14 bases between them. The germline CDR1 and CDR2 sequences are MNHEY and SMNVEV (reference sequence).